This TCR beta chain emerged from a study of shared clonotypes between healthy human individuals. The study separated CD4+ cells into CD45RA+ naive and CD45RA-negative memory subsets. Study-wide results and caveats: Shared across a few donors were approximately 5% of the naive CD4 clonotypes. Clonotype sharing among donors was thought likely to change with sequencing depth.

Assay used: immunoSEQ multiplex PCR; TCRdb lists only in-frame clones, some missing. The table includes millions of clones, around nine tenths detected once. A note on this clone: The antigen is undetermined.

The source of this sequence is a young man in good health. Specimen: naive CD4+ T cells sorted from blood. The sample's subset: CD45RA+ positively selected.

DNA for the CDR3: TGTGCCAGCTCGACGGGACTAGCGGCGAACACCGGGGAGCTGTTTTTT. Translation gives CASSTGLAANTGELFF. This sequence joins TRBV18 and TRBJ2-2, with 11 bases fitting TRBD2. The V gene's germline CDR1 is KGHSH and CDR2 LQKENI. V lost 6 bases to trimming and J lost 0 bases; unmatched junction nucleotides: 3. The CDR3 loop spans 16 amino acids.